The sequence of this T cell receptor beta chain was determined in a study of T cell responses to AZD1222 COVID-19 vaccine. Study observations and caveats: Baseline seropositivity characterized only six AZD1222 recipients. Once two AZD1222 doses were given, Spike-specific TCR breadth and depth went up.

As for this clone: Its antigen is unidentified.

CDR1 MGHRA and CDR2 YSYEKL come from the germline V gene. The junction had 9 bases not matched to a gene; V was cut back by 2 bases and J by 4 bases. The CDR3 has 16 amino acids. The protocol was immunoSEQ multiplex PCR, while the TCRdb copy is restricted to in-frame clones and leaves out a portion. This repertoire comprises 150,000 or so clones; its ten largest clones make up approximately 2%. The sample taken for sequencing was peripheral blood. The V call is TRBV4-1, the J call TRBJ1-2; 8 bases align to TRBD1. The source of this sequence is an adult in good health. DNA of the CDR3: TGCGCCAGCAGCCAACCATGGACAGGGACGCGCTATGGCTACACCTTC. Its translation is CASSQPWTGTRYGYTF.